These T cell receptor beta chains were read from a single sample in a study of T-cell memory formation after mild COVID-19. TCRdb recomputed calls from the 5' RACE reads with MiXCR, one row per CDR3 protein. The table lists under 450,000 distinct CDR3 sequences, under 15% of them singletons. The sequenced material came from PBMCs or a T cell subset sorted from them (not recorded which). The receptors stem from a young man who had mild COVID-19 (a few samples of this study predate the infection). Cell type and time point are not known. Each CDR3 is given with its conserved first and last residue. The D gene is left open where the match is weak. Clone size, where shown, is once, few, many, or a class for clones that have expanded.

CDR3 DNA	CDR3 protein	V gene	J gene	clone size	D gene
TGTGCCACCAGGACGGTAGGGTTTTTTGAAGCTTTCTTT	CATRTVGFFEAFF	TRBV15	TRBJ1-1	.	.
TGTGCCAGCAGTCGGGACACCGGCCGCCAGCCCCAGCATTTT	CASSRDTGRQPQHF	TRBV28	TRBJ1-5	few	.
TGTGCCAGCAGTTTCGGTTTGCGCACAGATACGCAGTATTTT	CASSFGLRTDTQYF	TRBV12-3/TRBV12-4	TRBJ2-3	.	.
TGTGCCAGCACCCCCCTCGGGGGGGTAAAAGAAGAGACCCAGTACTTC	CASTPLGGVKEETQYF	TRBV3-1	TRBJ2-5	.	TRBD2
TGCGCCAGCAGCTTGGAGACTACCCGTGCGGACGAGCAGTACTTC	CASSLETTRADEQYF	TRBV5-1	TRBJ2-7	.	.
TGCGCCAGCAGCCTCCTGGACGCTTCCTATGGCTACACCTTC	CASSLLDASYGYTF	TRBV5-1	TRBJ1-2	many	.
TGTGCCAGCAGCCCAACCGGACTAGCGGCTTACGAGCAGTACTTC	CASSPTGLAAYEQYF	TRBV3-1	TRBJ2-7	.	TRBD2
TGTGCCACTGGGGGGAGGGCGGGAGATGATGTCCTCCATGAGCAGTTCTTC	CATGGRAGDDVLHEQFF	TRBV24-1	TRBJ2-1	.	TRBD2
TGTGCCAGCACCTCTCCGGGACAGTCCACAGATACGCAGTATTTT	CASTSPGQSTDTQYF	TRBV27	TRBJ2-3	.	TRBD1
TGTGCCAGCAGCTTCCGGGACGGCAGCCAAGAGACCCAGTACTTC	CASSFRDGSQETQYF	TRBV7-2	TRBJ2-5	few	.
TGTGCCAGCAGCTCGCGCCCTTTTCTAGCGGACCAAGAGACCCAGTACTTC	CASSSRPFLADQETQYF	TRBV7-2	TRBJ2-5	few	TRBD2
TGTGCCAGCAGCCAAGATATAGGACAGGGATTTAATTCACCCCTCCACTTT	CASSQDIGQGFNSPLHF	TRBV3-1	TRBJ1-6	.	TRBD1
TGTGCTAGTGGTTTGGCGAAAACCGGGACTAGTTTTTCGGATACGCAGTATTTT	CASGLAKTGTSFSDTQYF	TRBV12-5	TRBJ2-3	.	TRBD2
TGTGCCATCAGCCTTTCCTGGAGGTATGGCTACACCTTC	CAISLSWRYGYTF	TRBV10-3	TRBJ1-2	.	.
TGTGCCATTTCCCCGGACAGCTACGAGCAGTACTTC	CAISPDSYEQYF	TRBV10-3	TRBJ2-7	few	.
TGTGCCAGCACTATAACGGGAGGGAAACTGTTTTTT	CASTITGGKLFF	TRBV12-3/TRBV12-4	TRBJ1-4	.	.
TGCAGTGCTAGTTTGGACAGGGATCCAAGATACACTGAAGCTTTCTTT	CSASLDRDPRYTEAFF	TRBV20-1	TRBJ1-1	few	TRBD1
TGTGCCAGCAGTCTTACCGGGATATATTCACCCCTCCACTTT	CASSLTGIYSPLHF	TRBV28	TRBJ1-6	few	.
TGCGCCAGCAGCTCCCCCGGGACAGGGTTGGGTCTGATTGGGGCCAACGTCCTGACTTTC	CASSSPGTGLGLIGANVLTF	TRBV5-1	TRBJ2-6	few	TRBD1
TGTGCCAGCAGCTTTTGGGCTGGAGGGACTGAAGCTTTCTTT	CASSFWAGGTEAFF	TRBV5-6	TRBJ1-1	few	.
TGTGCCAGCAGTTTAGGACGGGATAGCATGAATCAGCCCCAGCATTTT	CASSLGRDSMNQPQHF	TRBV6-1	TRBJ1-5	many	.
TGCGCCAGCAGCCGCCGGGACAGGGCGGACGAGACCCAGTACTTC	CASSRRDRADETQYF	TRBV4-3	TRBJ2-5	few	TRBD1
TGCAGTGCTAGAGGGGGAGCGGAGCGGGGGTACAATGAGCAGTTCTTC	CSARGGAERGYNEQFF	TRBV20-1	TRBJ2-1	.	TRBD2
TGTGCCAGCAGCGGAGACAGGGGGTATTACTATGGCTACACCTTC	CASSGDRGYYYGYTF	TRBV5-4	TRBJ1-2	.	TRBD1
TGTGCCAGCAGCCCGTTGATAGGGCCTGAGCTGTTTTTT	CASSPLIGPELFF	TRBV11-2	TRBJ2-2	few	.
TGTGCCAGCAGCAAAGTGTGGGAAAGTTGCTCCTACAATGAGCAGTTCTTC	CASSKVWESCSYNEQFF	TRBV21-1	TRBJ2-1	many	.
TGTGCCAGCAGGTACTACAGGGGTATGGCTGAAGCTTTCTTT	CASRYYRGMAEAFF	TRBV12-3/TRBV12-4	TRBJ1-1	.	TRBD1
TGCAGCGTTGATGAGACGACGGAGACCCAGTACTTC	CSVDETTETQYF	TRBV29-1	TRBJ2-5	many	.
TGTGCCAGCAGCCTCAGACAAGGGGCGGAGAGGACCGGGGAGCTGTTTTTT	CASSLRQGAERTGELFF	TRBV7-2	TRBJ2-2	.	.
TGCAGTGCCCCTGACAGTACTAGCACAGATACGCAGTATTTT	CSAPDSTSTDTQYF	TRBV20-1	TRBJ2-3	few	.
TGTGCCAGCAGCTTAGTTGGCGGGGGGAGGACAGATACGCAGTATTTT	CASSLVGGGRTDTQYF	TRBV7-2	TRBJ2-3	few	TRBD2
TGCAGCGTCTTGCCCGGGACAGGATACGAGCAGTACTTC	CSVLPGTGYEQYF	TRBV29-1	TRBJ2-7	few	TRBD1
TGTGCCACCAGTGAGGGACGTCTCTACAATGAGCAGTTCTTC	CATSEGRLYNEQFF	TRBV24-1	TRBJ2-1	.	.
TGTGCCACCCTTGGGCTAGGGGGTAAGGGCAACACTGAAGCTTTCTTT	CATLGLGGKGNTEAFF	TRBV6-5	TRBJ1-1	many	.
TGTGCCTGGAGTTCTCGGCCGAATCAGCCCCAGCATTTT	CAWSSRPNQPQHF	TRBV30	TRBJ1-5	few	.
TGTGCCAGCAGTGAATTCCAGGAAAATGAAAAACTGTTTTTT	CASSEFQENEKLFF	TRBV2	TRBJ1-4	few	.
TGTGCCAGCAGCCAGCGCCCTGGTGGATCCACCGGGGAGCTGATTTTT	CASSQRPGGSTGELIF	TRBV4-2	TRBJ2-2	.	.
TGTGCCAGCAGCTCATATACAGGGGTCACTGAAAAACTGTTTTTT	CASSSYTGVTEKLFF	TRBV7-8	TRBJ1-4	.	TRBD1
TGTGCCAGCAGCCAAGAACGGATGGGGGGGGGCTTCGAGACCCAGTACTTC	CASSQERMGGGFETQYF	TRBV4-2	TRBJ2-5	few	.